Below are 21 T cell receptor beta chains sequenced from a single sample in a study of T cells in Graves' hyperthyroidism and ophthalmopathy. Template material for amplifying TCR beta CDR3 regions consisted of RNA transcripts. Using the HTBI primer set, a first-round RT-PCR was run on the TCR CDR3. Using its own MiXCR run on the multiplex PCR reads, TCRdb lists one record per CDR3 protein. The sample contains fewer than 500,000 distinct CDR3 sequences, roughly 14% of which appear only once. Input material: blood. The receptor set was obtained from a man aged 30 to 39 with Graves' hyperthyroidism that later progressed to Graves' ophthalmopathy.

The chain is built from TRBV29-1 and TRBJ1-1; D unclear. The CDR3 is 12 residues long. In germline, CDR1 is SQVTM, CDR2 ANQGSEA. V gave up 4 bases and J gave up 5 bases, with 11 bases separating them. This chain's CDR3 is CSVVGDVTEAFF. For the CDR3, the DNA is TGCAGCGTTGTCGGAGATGTGACTGAAGCTTTCTTT.

The rearrangement joins TRBV6-1 to TRBJ1-3; D is undetermined. Trimming stripped 6 bases from V and 4 bases from J, with 13 bases between. The CDR3 is 14 amino acids. Per germline, CDR1 MNHNS and CDR2 SASEGT. The CDR3 region has the DNA TGTGCCAGCAGCCAAATATCTGTAGGAAACACCATATATTTT. Translating gives CASSQISVGNTIYF.

J is TRBJ2-7 and V is TRBV5-1; 9 bases are shared with TRBD1. From germline, CDR1 is SGHRS and CDR2 YFSETQ. The CDR3 is made up of 15 amino acids. The V gene end was trimmed by 3 bases and the J gene end by 6 bases; junction bases not matched to a gene: 10. This CDR3 is CASSWAGTGSSEQYF. Written as DNA, the CDR3 is TGCGCCAGCAGCTGGGCCGGGACAGGGTCATCCGAGCAGTACTTC. The full variable domain, its missing parts supplied by reference TRBV5-1 and TRBJ2-7, is KAGVTQTPRYLIKTRGQQVTLSCSPISGHRSVSWYQQTPGQGLQFLFEYFSETQRNKGNFPGRFSGRQFSNSRSEMNVSTLELGDSALYLCASSWAGTGSSEQYFGPGTRLTVT.

This clonotype appeared many times. The CDR3 loop is CAWRSHNTEAFF. DNA for the CDR3: TGTGCCTGGAGGAGCCACAACACTGAAGCTTTCTTT. The chain has TRBV30 and TRBJ1-1; D gene uncertain. The germline V gene has CDR1 GTSNPN and CDR2 SVGIG (reference sequence). Trimming shortened V by 3 bases and J by 2 bases, and 7 bases separated the two germline ends. The CDR3 runs 12 residues.

This clonotype was picked up a small number of times. The gene calls are TRBV19 and TRBJ1-1; D is unclear. This CDR3 has 14 amino acids. From germline, CDR1 is LNHDA and CDR2 SQIVND (reference sequence). Trimming removed 5 bases at V and 3 bases at J, with 13 bases between. CDR3 DNA sequence: TGTGCCAGTAGTTTCCGGGCCCTCTACACTGAAGCTTTCTTT. Protein product: CASSFRALYTEAFF.

This clonotype was counted at least ten times. The chain combines TRBV6-4 with TRBJ1-1; D perhaps matches TRBD1 (5 bases). CDR3 length: 14 residues. Germline lookup yields CDR1 MRHNA and CDR2 SNTAGT. Trimming stripped 6 bases from V and 1 base from J, with 12 bases between. In DNA form, the CDR3 reads TGTGCCAGCAGGGACACTGACAGGAACACTGAAGCTTTCTTT. Translating it yields CASRDTDRNTEAFF.

CDR3 in DNA: TGCAGCGTTGAAAGGGGGTCAGGGGGCGAATCCGATCAGCCCCAGCATTTT. Translating gives CSVERGSGGESDQPQHF. V gene TRBV29-1 combines with J gene TRBJ1-5; the match to TRBD1 covers 8 bases. This CDR3 is 17 amino acids long. With 2 bases clipped from V and 5 bases from J, the junction kept 14 bases outside the gene matches. Germline lookup yields CDR1 SQVTM and CDR2 ANQGSEA.

The sample holds many counts of this clonotype. V and J are TRBV27 and TRBJ1-2; D is ambiguous. The germline CDR1 and CDR2 sequences are MNHEY and SMNVEV (reference sequence). Trimming stripped 5 bases from V and 2 bases from J, with 12 bases between. The CDR3 covers 14 residues. The CDR3 spells CASSPSAGNYGYTF. The CDR3 DNA reads TGTGCCAGCAGTCCTTCCGCGGGCAACTATGGCTACACCTTC.

In its sample, this clonotype was seen many times. The gene calls are TRBV27 and TRBJ1-5; D perhaps matches TRBD1 (6 bases). This CDR3 spans 14 amino acids. The germline V gene has CDR1 MNHEY and CDR2 SMNVEV (reference sequence). Trimming cost V 5 bases and J 1 base, with 9 bases left between them. The DNA of the CDR3 is TGTGCCAGCAGTCCCGGGACAAGCAATCAGCCCCAGCATTTT. Amino acid sequence: CASSPGTSNQPQHF.

This chain connects TRBV12-3 or TRBV12-4 to TRBJ2-1; either TRBD1 or TRBD2 may fit D (6 bases each). Trimming removed 5 bases from V and 5 bases from J, with 25 bases in between. This CDR3 comprises 18 residues. CDR3 sequence (DNA): TGTGCCAGCAGTCCACATTATTGGGACTGGGGGCCTGACAATGAGCAGTTCTTC. Translating it yields CASSPHYWDWGPDNEQFF.

V gene TRBV5-1 combines with J gene TRBJ1-4; 7 nucleotides align to TRBD1. With 0 bases clipped from V and 4 bases from J, the junction kept 12 bases outside the gene matches. The CDR3 covers 18 residues. Germline V gene sequence: CDR1 SGHRS, CDR2 YFSETQ. The CDR3 is CASSLAVTGPSDNEKLFF. The CDR3 DNA follows: TGCGCCAGCAGCTTGGCCGTGACAGGGCCGTCTGATAATGAAAAACTGTTTTTT.

On this clonotype itself: A much larger clone sits a single nucleotide away, making a read error possible. The rearrangement joins TRBV19 to TRBJ2-5; D uncertain. The germline gives CDR1 LNHDA, CDR2 SQIVND (reference sequence). The CDR3 runs to 13 residues. The CDR3 reads CASSRIDQEAQYF. CDR3 nucleotide sequence: TGTGCCAGTAGTCGCATTGACCAAGAGGCCCAGTACTTC.

This clonotype occurred many times. The chain links TRBV30 to TRBJ1-1; a weak D match, TRBD1 (5 bases). CDR3 length: 16 residues. The V end was cut by 5 bases, the J end by 1 base, with 20 bases between. The V gene's germline CDR1 is GTSNPN and CDR2 SVGIG (reference sequence). This chain's CDR3 is CAWSSRDPRRNTEAFF. For the CDR3, the DNA is TGTGCCTGGTCCTCCCGGGACCCTAGACGGAACACTGAAGCTTTCTTT.

With respect to this clonotype: This CDR3 fails to terminate in the conserved phenylalanine or tryptophan, so it likely reflects a read error. This chain connects TRBV12-3 or TRBV12-4 to TRBJ1-1, with 7 bases that match TRBD1. The CDR3 loop spans 14 amino acids. V gave up 6 bases and J gave up 0 bases; unmatched junction bases: 4. In nucleotides, the CDR3 is TGTGCCAGCAGCTATACAGGGGTGAACACTGAAGCTTTCCTT. Its protein product is CASSYTGVNTEAFL.

This clonotype was found a few times. The chain has TRBV5-4 and TRBJ1-2; D uncertain. Germline CDR1 is SGHNT and CDR2 is YYREEE (reference sequence). V lost 0 bases, J lost 1 base, and 10 bases lay in between. This CDR3 is 15 amino acids long. The CDR3: CASSLGSERNYGYTF. In DNA, the CDR3 is TGTGCCAGCAGCTTGGGATCCGAACGTAACTATGGCTACACCTTC.

V gene TRBV10-3 combines with J gene TRBJ2-1; D uncertain. Trimming pared 0 bases from V and 8 bases from J, leaving 17 bases between. CDR3 size: 16 residues. CDR1 and CDR2 (germline): ENHRY, SYGVKD. The CDR3 loop is CAISESSRMGWYEQFF. The CDR3 DNA sequence: TGTGCCATCAGTGAGTCGAGTCGAATGGGGTGGTATGAGCAGTTCTTC.

This clonotype was picked up many times. This chain links TRBV7-8 with TRBJ2-1, with TRBD2 matching over 8 bases. The CDR3 loop spans 16 amino acids. Trimming removed 5 bases from V and 0 bases from J; junction bases left unmatched: 6. CDR1 is SGHVS, CDR2 FQNEAQ, per germline. The CDR3 nucleotides read TGTGCCAGCAGCCGCGGGGGGCGAGCCTCCTACAATGAGCAGTTCTTC. Translating gives CASSRGGRASYNEQFF.

This clonotype has at least ten counts. The chain links TRBV2 to TRBJ2-5, with 11 nucleotides matching TRBD2. Losses at the gene ends were 6 bases for V and 5 bases for J; bases not matched to a gene: 8. Germline lookup yields CDR1 SNHLY and CDR2 FYNNEI. This CDR3 contains 15 residues. CDR3 in amino acids: CASRVLAGEGETQYF. DNA of the CDR3: TGTGCCAGCAGAGTACTAGCGGGGGAAGGGGAGACCCAGTACTTC.

Only a few counts were recorded for this clonotype. The genes are TRBV7-9 and TRBJ1-6; 11 bases match TRBD1. V shed 8 bases, J shed 9 bases, and the junction held 6 bases outside the gene matches. Germline CDR1 SEHNR, CDR2 FQNEAQ (reference sequence). The CDR3 consists of 14 residues. The CDR3, as DNA: TGTGCCAGCTCCCGGGACAGGGGGTTTTCACCCCTCCACTTT. This codes for CASSRDRGFSPLHF.

This clonotype was counted only a few times. The chain couples TRBV19 to TRBJ1-4; TRBD1 matches at 10 bases. CDR1 is LNHDA, CDR2 SQIVND, per germline (reference sequence). CDR3 size: 14 residues. J gave up 7 bases and V 6 bases, and 5 bases lay outside the gene matches. The chain's CDR3 is CASRRQGASEKLFF. The DNA for the CDR3 is TGTGCCAGTAGGAGACAGGGGGCGAGTGAAAAACTGTTTTTT.

Points on this clonotype: One base away lies a much larger clone, so this may be a sequencing read error. J is TRBJ1-2 and V is TRBV11-2; D not certain. Germline V CDR1 and CDR2: SGHAT, FQNNGV. The CDR3 contains 13 residues. The CDR3 protein is CASSPQSDYGYAF. The CDR3 nucleotides are TGTGCCAGCAGCCCCCAGAGCGACTATGGCTACGCCTTC.